The clone carrying this TCR beta chain turned up a few times. Its antigen is still unknown. The sample originates from a study of Ad26.COV2.S vaccination and SARS-CoV-2 variants. Study-level results: Reported post-vaccination CD8+ and CD4+ T cell responses to spike showed substantial breadth. Possible underestimation of total T cell responses by the TCR breadth and depth analyses was noted. Measurement of non-spike TCR breadth gave similar results in vaccine and placebo recipients. Compared with placebo recipients, vaccine recipients had higher spike-specific TCR breadth.

Libraries were prepared by immunoSEQ multiplex PCR; TCRdb keeps only in-frame clonotypes and omits some of them. The profile shows over 85,000 clones, roughly 75% of them singletons. CDR1 and CDR2 (germline): MNHEY, SMNVEV (reference sequence). The CDR3 consists of 13 residues. Trimming shortened V by 6 bases and J by 4 bases, and 12 bases separated the two germline ends. The receptor comes from a human donor who had recovered from COVID-19. The chain uses TRBV27 and TRBJ1-2; weak D call: TRBD1 (6 bases). The material was peripheral blood, obtained after recovery from COVID-19. The CDR3 coding sequence is TGTGCCAGCAGCGTTGACAGGACCTATGGCTACACCTTC. Protein: CASSVDRTYGYTF.